The sequence of this T cell receptor (beta chain) was determined in a study of control samples from healthy donors and cancer patients. Germline values: CDR1 MNHEY, CDR2 SMNVEV (reference sequence). This CDR3 is built from 14 residues. The V gene lost 6 bases and the J gene lost 6 bases, with 15 bases spanning the gap. The data were produced by immunoSEQ multiplex PCR, yet TCRdb's version contains in-frame clones alone and is incomplete. Found here are some 210,000 clones, roughly nine tenths of them singletons; the top ten hold approximately 1.8%. V gene TRBV27 combines with J gene TRBJ1-3; a possible D gene is TRBD1 (6 bases). Input material: blood. The receptor's source is a man between 25 and 39 years old in good health. The CDR3 loop reads CASRPTGWENTIYF. The DNA for the CDR3 is TGTGCCAGCAGGCCAACAGGGTGGGAAAACACCATATATTTT.